This T cell receptor (beta chain) was identified in a study of T-cell reconstitution after alpha-beta-depleted transplantation in children. Preparation of the TCRbeta library was carried out with unique molecular identifiers. A single record per CDR3 protein comes from TCRdb applying MiXCR to the PCR reads. Of about 470,000 distinct CDR3 sequences detected, 43% appear once; the ten largest clones hold under 30%. The CDR3 runs 17 residues. V lost 2 bases, J lost 2 bases, and 11 bases stayed unmatched. Germline V gene lookup returns CDR1 SGHTA and CDR2 FQGNSA. Specimen: PBMCs, collected before TCRalphabeta/CD19-depleted stem cell transplant. This TCR came from a girl under 10 years old with aplastic anemia, due to receive a stem cell transplant. The gene calls are TRBV7-2 and TRBJ2-7; the match to TRBD2 covers 8 bases. CDR3 sequence: CASSLPSGSSGAYEQYF. As DNA, the CDR3 is TGTGCCAGCAGCTTACCAAGCGGGAGTTCGGGGGCCTACGAGCAGTACTTC.